This T cell receptor beta chain was identified in a study of regulatory T cells in long-lasting Graves disease. Through Arm-PCR of CDR3 regions and iRepertoire HTBI primers, TCR beta libraries were built. TCRdb used MiXCR to reprocess the multiplex PCR reads, holding one entry per CDR3 protein. The table records 400,000 to 500,000 distinct CDR3 sequences, 11% to 15% of them present only once. Time point defined: newly diagnosed GD, antithyroid drugs for less than 3 months. There was RNA extracted from PBMCs, and the TCR library was made from it. Germline CDR1 reads SGHTA; CDR2 reads FQGNSA. The CDR3 length is 13 residues. With 5 bases removed from V and 6 bases from J, the gap between germline ends came to 11 bases. This clonotype was seen at least ten times. These same records also appear under a second study, on T cells in Graves' hyperthyroidism and ophthalmopathy. That report notes: Model predictions of ophthalmopathy came a median roughly 6.4 months before onset.

The clonotype was recovered from a woman aged 45 to 65 with Graves disease. The material sequenced was peripheral blood mononuclear cells (PBMCs), taken at new diagnosis, from a patient treated with antithyroid drugs. The rearrangement links TRBV7-2 to TRBJ2-1; D call uncertain. CDR3 region: CASSADRPNEQFF. The CDR3 DNA sequence: TGTGCCAGCAGCGCGGACCGTCCCAATGAGCAGTTCTTC.